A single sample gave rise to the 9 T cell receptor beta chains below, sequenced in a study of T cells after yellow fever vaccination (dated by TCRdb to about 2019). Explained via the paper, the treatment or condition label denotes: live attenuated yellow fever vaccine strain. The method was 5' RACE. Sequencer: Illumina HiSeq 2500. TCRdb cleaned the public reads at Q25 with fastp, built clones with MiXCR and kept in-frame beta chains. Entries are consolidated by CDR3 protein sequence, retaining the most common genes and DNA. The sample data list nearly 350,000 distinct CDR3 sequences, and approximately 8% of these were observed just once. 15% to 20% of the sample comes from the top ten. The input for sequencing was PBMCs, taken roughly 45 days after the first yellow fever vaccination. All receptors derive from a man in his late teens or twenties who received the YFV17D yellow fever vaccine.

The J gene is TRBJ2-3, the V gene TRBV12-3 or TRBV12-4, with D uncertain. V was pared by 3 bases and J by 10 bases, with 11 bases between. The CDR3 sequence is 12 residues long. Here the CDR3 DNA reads TGTGCCAGCAGTTTGTTTCGGGCGGCGCAGTATTTT. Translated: CASSLFRAAQYF.

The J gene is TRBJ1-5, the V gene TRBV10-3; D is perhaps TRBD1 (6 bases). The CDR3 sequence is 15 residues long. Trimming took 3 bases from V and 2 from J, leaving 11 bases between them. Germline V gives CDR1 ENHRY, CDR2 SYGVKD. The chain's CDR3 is CAISDRGIGNQPQHF. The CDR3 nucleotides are TGTGCCATCAGTGACAGGGGCATCGGCAATCAGCCCCAGCATTTT.

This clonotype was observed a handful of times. This chain's CDR3 is CAGGLAGGQDTQYF. The CDR3 nucleotides read TGTGCCGGAGGCCTAGCGGGAGGACAGGATACGCAGTATTTT. The chain couples TRBV2 to TRBJ2-3; 11 bases agree with TRBD2. CDR3 length: 14 residues. The junction had 10 bases not matched to a gene; V was cut back by 11 bases and J by 6 bases. The V gene's germline CDR1 is SNHLY and CDR2 FYNNEI. Using reference TRBV2 and TRBJ2-3 for the parts outside the CDR3, the full variable domain is EPEVTQTPSHQVTQMGQEVILRCVPISNHLYFYWYRQILGQKVEFLVSFYNNEISEKSEIFDDQFSVERPDGSNFTLKIRSTKLEDSAMYFCAGGLAGGQDTQYFGPGTRLTVL.

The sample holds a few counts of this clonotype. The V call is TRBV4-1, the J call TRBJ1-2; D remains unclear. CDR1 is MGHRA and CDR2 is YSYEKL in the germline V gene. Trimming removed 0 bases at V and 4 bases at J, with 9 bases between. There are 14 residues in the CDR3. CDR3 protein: CASSQDRRSYGYTF. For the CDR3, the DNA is TGCGCCAGCAGCCAAGATAGACGGAGCTATGGCTACACCTTC.

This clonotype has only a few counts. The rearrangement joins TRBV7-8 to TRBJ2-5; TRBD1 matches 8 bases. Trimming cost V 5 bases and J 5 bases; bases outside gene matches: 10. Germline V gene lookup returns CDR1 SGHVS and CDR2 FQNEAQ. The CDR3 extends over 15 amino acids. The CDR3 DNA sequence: TGTGCCAGCAGCCGGACCGGGACAGGCCGGGAGACCCAGTACTTC. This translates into CASSRTGTGRETQYF.

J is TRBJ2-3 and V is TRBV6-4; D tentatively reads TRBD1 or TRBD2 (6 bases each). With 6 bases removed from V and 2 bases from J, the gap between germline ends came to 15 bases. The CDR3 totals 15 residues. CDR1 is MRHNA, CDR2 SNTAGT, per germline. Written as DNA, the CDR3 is TGTGCCAGCAGATCTTGGGGGGCCCCCACAGATACGCAGTATTTT. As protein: CASRSWGAPTDTQYF.

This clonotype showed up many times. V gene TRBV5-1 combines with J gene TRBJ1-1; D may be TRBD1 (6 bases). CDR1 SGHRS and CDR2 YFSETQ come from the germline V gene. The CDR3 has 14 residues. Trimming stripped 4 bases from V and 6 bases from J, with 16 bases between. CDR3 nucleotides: TGCGCCAGCAGCCCCGCGACGCGGGGGCCTGAAGCTTTCTTT. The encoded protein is CASSPATRGPEAFF.

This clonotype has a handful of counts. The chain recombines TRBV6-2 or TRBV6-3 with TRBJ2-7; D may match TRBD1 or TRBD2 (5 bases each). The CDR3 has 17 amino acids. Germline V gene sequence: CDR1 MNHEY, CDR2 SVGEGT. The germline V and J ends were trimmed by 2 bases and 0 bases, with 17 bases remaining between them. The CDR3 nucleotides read TGTGCCAGCAGTTACCGCCCTCGAGAGGGGTCCTCCTACGAGCAGTACTTC. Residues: CASSYRPREGSSYEQYF.

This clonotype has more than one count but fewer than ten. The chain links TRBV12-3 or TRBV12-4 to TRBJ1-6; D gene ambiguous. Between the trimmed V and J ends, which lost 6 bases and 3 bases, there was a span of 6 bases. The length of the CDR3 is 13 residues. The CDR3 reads CASSQDYNSPLHF. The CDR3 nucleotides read TGTGCCAGCAGCCAAGACTATAATTCACCCCTCCACTTT.